This T cell receptor (beta chain) came from a study of blood T cells in healthy people across ages. Sample-barcoded 5' priming and a J-beta primer mix drove a second PCR of roughly 6 to 12 cycles. Each cDNA was tagged by a template-switch adaptor containing 12 random nucleotides. TCRdb itself ran the 5' RACE reads through MiXCR, one entry per CDR3 protein. The data contain about 700,000 distinct CDR3 sequences, roughly 32% of them singletons. The sequence derives from an elderly woman in good health. Sample: blood.

CDR3 DNA sequence: TGTGCCAGCACCGTGATAGGGCCTAGCACAGATACGCAGTATTTT. Translation gives CASTVIGPSTDTQYF. The chain is built from TRBV5-4 and TRBJ2-3; D unclear. Germline CDR1 is SGHNT and CDR2 is YYREEE (reference sequence). This CDR3 region has 15 residues. V was shortened by 6 bases and J by 0 bases, with 14 bases between the two germline ends.